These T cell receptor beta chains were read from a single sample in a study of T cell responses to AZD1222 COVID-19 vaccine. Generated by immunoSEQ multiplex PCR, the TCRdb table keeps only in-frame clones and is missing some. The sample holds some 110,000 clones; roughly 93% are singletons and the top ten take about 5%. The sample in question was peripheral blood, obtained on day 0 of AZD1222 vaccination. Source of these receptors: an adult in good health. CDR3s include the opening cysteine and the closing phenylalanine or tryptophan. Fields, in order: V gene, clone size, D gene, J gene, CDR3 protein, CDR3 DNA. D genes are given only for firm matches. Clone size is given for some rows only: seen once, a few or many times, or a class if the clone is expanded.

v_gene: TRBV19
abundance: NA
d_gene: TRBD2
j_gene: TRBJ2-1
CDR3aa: CASGEVKASGRNEQFF
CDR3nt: TGTGCCAGTGGTGAGGTGAAGGCTAGCGGGAGAAATGAGCAGTTCTTC

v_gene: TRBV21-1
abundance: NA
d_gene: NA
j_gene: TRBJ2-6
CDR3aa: CASSKRKGIHSLAGANVLTF
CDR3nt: TGTGCCAGCAGCAAACGTAAAGGGATACACTCTCTGGCTGGGGCCAACGTCCTGACTTTC

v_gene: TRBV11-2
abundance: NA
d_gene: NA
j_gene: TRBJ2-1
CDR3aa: CASSPGNLRGNEQFF
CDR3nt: TGTGCCAGCAGCCCAGGGAATTTACGGGGCAATGAGCAGTTCTTC

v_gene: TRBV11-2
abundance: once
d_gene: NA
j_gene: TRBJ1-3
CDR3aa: CASSPGTTGNTIYF
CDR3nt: TGTGCCAGCAGCCCGGGGACAACAGGAAACACCATATATTTT

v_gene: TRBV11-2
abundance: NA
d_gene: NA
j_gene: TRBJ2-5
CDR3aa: CASSFGSVQGVTQYF
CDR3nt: TGTGCCAGCAGCTTCGGATCGGTTCAGGGTGTGACCCAGTACTTC

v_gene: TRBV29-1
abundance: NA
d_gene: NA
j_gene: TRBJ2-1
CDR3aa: CSTRVRAYNEQFF
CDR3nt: TGCAGCACTCGCGTTAGGGCCTACAATGAGCAGTTCTTC

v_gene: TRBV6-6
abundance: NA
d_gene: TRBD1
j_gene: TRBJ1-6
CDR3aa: CASSLRDRGLKGSPLHF
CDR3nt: TGTGCCAGCAGTCTCCGGGACAGGGGGCTGAAAGGGTCACCCCTCCACTTT

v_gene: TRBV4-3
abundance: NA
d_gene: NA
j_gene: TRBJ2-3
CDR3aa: CASSQETDTQYF
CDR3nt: TGCGCCAGCAGCCAGGAAACAGATACGCAGTATTTT

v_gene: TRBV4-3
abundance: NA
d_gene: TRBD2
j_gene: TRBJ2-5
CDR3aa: CASSQDAPGSSGSRLFETQYF
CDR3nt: TGCGCCAGCAGCCAAGATGCGCCTGGTAGTAGCGGGAGTCGTTTATTCGAGACCCAGTACTTC

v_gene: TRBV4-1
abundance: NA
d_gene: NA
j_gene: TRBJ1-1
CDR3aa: CASSLRSRNTEAFF
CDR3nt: TGCGCCAGCAGCCTCAGGTCCCGGAACACTGAAGCTTTCTTT

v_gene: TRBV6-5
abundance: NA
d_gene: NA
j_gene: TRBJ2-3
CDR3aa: CASSRGGTDTQYF
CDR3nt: TGTGCCAGCAGTCGGGGAGGCACAGATACGCAGTATTTT

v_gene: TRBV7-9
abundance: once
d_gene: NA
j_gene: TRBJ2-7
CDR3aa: CASSHGQSYEQYF
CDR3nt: TGTGCCAGCAGCCACGGACAGTCCTACGAGCAGTACTTC

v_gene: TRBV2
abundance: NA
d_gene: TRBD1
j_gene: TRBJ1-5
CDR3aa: CASRPTGGQPQHF
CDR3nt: TGTGCCAGCAGACCGACAGGGGGTCAGCCCCAGCATTTT

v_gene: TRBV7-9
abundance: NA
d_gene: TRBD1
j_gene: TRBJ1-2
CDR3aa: CASSRQGANYGYTF
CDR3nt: TGTGCCAGCAGTCGACAGGGGGCGAACTATGGCTACACCTTC

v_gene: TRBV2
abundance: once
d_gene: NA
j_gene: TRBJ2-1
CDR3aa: CASSEVGNEQFF
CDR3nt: TGTGCCAGCAGTGAGGTGGGGAATGAGCAGTTCTTC

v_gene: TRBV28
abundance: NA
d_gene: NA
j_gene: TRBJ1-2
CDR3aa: CASSPSGLYGYTF
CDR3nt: TGTGCCAGCTCGCCCAGTGGGCTCTATGGCTACACCTTC

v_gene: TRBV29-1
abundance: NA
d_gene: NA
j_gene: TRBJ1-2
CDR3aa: CSVAELRFYGYTF
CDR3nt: TGCAGCGTCGCTGAACTGAGGTTCTATGGCTACACCTTC

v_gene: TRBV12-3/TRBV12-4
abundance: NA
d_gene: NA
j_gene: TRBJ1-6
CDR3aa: CASSLFNSPLHF
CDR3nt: TGTGCCAGCAGTTTATTCAATTCACCCCTCCACTTT

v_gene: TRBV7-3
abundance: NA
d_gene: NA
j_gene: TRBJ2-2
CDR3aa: CASSPIRGSSTGELFF
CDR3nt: TGTGCCAGCAGCCCCATTAGGGGGAGTAGCACCGGGGAGCTGTTTTTT

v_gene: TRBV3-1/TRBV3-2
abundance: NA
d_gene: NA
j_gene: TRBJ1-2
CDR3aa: CASSQTSGTTNYGYTF
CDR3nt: TGTGCCAGCAGCCAAACTTCCGGGACGACTAACTATGGCTACACCTTC

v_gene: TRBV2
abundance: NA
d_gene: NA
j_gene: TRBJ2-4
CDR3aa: CASSAQILAKNIQYF
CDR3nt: TGTGCCAGCAGTGCGCAGATTCTAGCCAAAAACATTCAGTACTTC

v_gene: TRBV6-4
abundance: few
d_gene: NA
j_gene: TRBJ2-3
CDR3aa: CASAYRAEDTQYF
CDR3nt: TGTGCCAGCGCCTACAGGGCTGAAGATACGCAGTATTTT

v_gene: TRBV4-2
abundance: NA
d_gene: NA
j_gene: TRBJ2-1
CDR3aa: CASSQEFIDEQFF
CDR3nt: TGTGCCAGCAGCCAAGAGTTTATCGATGAGCAGTTCTTC

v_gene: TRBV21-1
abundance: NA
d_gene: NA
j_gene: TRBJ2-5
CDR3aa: CASSKFQMGEWETQYF
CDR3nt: TGTGCCAGCAGCAAATTCCAGATGGGGGAGTGGGAGACCCAGTACTTC

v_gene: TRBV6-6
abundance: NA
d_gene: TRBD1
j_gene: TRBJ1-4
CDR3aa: CASSYQQGEGEKLFF
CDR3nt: TGTGCCAGCAGTTACCAACAGGGGGAGGGGGAAAAACTGTTTTTT

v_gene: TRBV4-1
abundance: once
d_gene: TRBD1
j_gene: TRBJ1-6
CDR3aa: CASGRGGNSPLHF
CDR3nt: TGCGCCAGCGGCAGGGGGGGGAATTCACCCCTCCACTTT

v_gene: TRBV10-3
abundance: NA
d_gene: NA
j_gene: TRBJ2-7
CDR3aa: CAISAQIDEQYF
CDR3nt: TGTGCCATCAGTGCCCAAATAGACGAGCAGTACTTC

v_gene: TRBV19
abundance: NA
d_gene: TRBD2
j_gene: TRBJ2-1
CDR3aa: CASSIGPSGYNEQFF
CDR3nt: TGTGCCAGTAGTATAGGGCCTAGCGGATACAATGAGCAGTTCTTC

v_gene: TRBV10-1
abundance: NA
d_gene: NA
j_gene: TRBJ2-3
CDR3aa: CASSGSTFSTDTQYF
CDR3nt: TGCGCCAGCAGTGGGTCTACTTTCTCCACAGATACGCAGTATTTT

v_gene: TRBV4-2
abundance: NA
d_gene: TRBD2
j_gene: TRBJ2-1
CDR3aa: CASSHPTSGHNEQFF
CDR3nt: TGTGCCAGCAGCCATCCAACTAGCGGCCACAATGAGCAGTTCTTC

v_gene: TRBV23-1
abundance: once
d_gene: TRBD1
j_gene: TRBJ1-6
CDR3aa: CASSQSAGTDNSPLHF
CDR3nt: TGCGCCAGCAGTCAATCGGCAGGGACAGATAATTCACCCCTCCACTTT

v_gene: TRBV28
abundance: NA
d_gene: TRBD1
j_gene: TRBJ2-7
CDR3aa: CASSPSGQGSYEQYF
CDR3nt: TGTGCCAGCAGTCCCTCAGGACAGGGGTCCTACGAGCAGTACTTC

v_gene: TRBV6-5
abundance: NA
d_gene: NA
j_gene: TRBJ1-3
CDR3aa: CASSLGSSGNTIYF
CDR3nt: TGTGCCAGCAGTCTGGGCTCCTCTGGAAACACCATATATTTT

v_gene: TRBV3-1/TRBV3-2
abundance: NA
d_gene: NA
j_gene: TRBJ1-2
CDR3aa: CASSQGGVYGYTF
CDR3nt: TGTGCCAGCAGCCAAGGGGGTGTTTATGGCTACACCTTC

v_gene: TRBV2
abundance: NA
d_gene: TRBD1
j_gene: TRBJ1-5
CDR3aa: CASRRQGDSNQPQHF
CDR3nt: TGTGCCAGCCGGAGACAGGGGGATAGCAATCAGCCCCAGCATTTT

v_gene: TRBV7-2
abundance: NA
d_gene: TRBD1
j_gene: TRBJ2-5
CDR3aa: CASSPRTGNQETQYF
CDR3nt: TGTGCCAGCAGCCCGAGGACAGGGAACCAAGAGACCCAGTACTTC

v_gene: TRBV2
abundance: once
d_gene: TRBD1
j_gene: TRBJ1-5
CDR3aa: CASTGQGDQPQHF
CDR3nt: TGTGCCAGCACGGGACAGGGCGATCAGCCCCAGCATTTT

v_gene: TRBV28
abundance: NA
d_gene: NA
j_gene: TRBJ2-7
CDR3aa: CASREGQGAYPSYEQYF
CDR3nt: TGTGCCAGCCGGGAGGGGCAGGGGGCATATCCCTCTTACGAGCAGTACTTC

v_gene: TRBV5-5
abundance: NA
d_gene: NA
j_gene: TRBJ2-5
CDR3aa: CASSRVGGGEETQYF
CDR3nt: TGTGCCAGCAGCAGGGTTGGGGGCGGGGAAGAGACCCAGTACTTC

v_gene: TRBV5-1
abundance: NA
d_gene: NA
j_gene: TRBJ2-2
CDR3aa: CASSDLQGGTGELFF
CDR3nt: TGCGCCAGCAGCGACCTTCAGGGGGGTACCGGGGAGCTGTTTTTT

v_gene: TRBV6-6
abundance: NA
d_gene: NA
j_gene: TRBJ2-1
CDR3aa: CASSYFPSSYNEQFF
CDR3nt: TGTGCCAGCAGTTACTTTCCGAGCTCCTACAATGAGCAGTTCTTC

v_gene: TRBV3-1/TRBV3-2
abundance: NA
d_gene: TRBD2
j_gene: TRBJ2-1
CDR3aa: CASSGSTSARINEQFF
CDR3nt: TGTGCCAGCAGCGGTTCAACTAGCGCACGTATCAATGAGCAGTTCTTC

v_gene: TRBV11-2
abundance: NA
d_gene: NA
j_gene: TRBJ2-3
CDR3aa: CASSLFPSQDTQYF
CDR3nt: TGTGCCAGCAGCTTATTTCCCTCCCAAGATACGCAGTATTTT

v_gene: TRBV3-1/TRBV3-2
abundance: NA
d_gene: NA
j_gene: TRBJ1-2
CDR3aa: CASSQWDNPSVGYTF
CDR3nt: TGTGCCAGCAGCCAATGGGACAACCCCTCGGTTGGCTACACCTTC

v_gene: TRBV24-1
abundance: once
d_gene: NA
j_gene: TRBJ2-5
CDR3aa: CATSDPVVGRETQYF
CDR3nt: TGTGCCACCAGTGACCCTGTCGTGGGCCGAGAGACCCAGTACTTC

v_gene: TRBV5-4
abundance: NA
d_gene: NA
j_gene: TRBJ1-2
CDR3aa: CASRVAGINYGYTF
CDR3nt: TGTGCCAGCAGGGTGGCAGGGATTAACTATGGCTACACCTTC

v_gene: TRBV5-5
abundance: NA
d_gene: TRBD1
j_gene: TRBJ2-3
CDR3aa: CASSLQGEADTQYF
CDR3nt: TGTGCCAGCAGCTTACAGGGGGAAGCAGATACGCAGTATTTT

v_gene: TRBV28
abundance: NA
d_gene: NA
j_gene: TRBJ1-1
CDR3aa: CASSVRQVNTEAFF
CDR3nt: TGTGCCAGCAGCGTAAGACAGGTGAACACTGAAGCTTTCTTT

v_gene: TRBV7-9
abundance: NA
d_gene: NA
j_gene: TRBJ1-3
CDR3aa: CASSLPGMSNTIYF
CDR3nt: TGTGCCAGCAGCTTACCGGGGATGAGTAACACCATATATTTT